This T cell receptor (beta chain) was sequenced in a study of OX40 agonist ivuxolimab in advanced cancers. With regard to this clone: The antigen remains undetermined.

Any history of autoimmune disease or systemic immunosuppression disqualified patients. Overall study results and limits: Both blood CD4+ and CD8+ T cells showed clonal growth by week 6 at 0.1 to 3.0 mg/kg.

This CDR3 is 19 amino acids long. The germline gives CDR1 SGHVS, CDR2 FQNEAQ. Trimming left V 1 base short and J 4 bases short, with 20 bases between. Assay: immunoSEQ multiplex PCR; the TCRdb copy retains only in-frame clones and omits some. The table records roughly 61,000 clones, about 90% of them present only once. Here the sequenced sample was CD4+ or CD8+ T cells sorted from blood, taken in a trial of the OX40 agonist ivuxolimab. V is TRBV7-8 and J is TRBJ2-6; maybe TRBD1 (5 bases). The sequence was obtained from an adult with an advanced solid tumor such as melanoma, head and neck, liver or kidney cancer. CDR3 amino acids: CASSLVRQGLMGGANVLTF. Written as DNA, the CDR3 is TGTGCCAGCAGCTTAGTACGTCAGGGCCTCATGGGAGGGGCCAACGTCCTGACTTTC.